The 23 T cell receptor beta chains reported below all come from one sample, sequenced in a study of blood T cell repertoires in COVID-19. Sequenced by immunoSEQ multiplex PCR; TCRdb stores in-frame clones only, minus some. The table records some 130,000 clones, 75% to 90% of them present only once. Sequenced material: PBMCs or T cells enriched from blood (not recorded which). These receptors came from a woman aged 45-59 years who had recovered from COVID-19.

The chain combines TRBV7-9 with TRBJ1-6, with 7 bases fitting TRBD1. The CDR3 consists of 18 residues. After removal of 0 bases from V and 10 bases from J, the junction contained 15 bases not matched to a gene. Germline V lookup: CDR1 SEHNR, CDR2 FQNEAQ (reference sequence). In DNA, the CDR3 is TGTGCCAGCAGCTTAGCCCGAACAATTAACAGGGACAGCTCACCCCTCCACTTT. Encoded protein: CASSLARTINRDSSPLHF.

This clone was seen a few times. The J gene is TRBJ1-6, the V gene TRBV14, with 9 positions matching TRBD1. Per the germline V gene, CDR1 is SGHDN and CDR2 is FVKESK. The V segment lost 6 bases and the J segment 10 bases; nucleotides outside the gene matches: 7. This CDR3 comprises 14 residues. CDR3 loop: CASRPDRGGSPLHF. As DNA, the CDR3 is TGTGCCAGCAGACCCGACAGGGGGGGATCACCCCTCCACTTT.

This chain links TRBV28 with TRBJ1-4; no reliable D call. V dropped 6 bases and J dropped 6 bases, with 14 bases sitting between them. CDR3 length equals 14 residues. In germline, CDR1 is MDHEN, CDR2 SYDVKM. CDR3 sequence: CASSPQTLDEKLFF. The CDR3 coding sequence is TGTGCCAGCAGCCCCCAGACCCTAGATGAAAAACTGTTTTTT.

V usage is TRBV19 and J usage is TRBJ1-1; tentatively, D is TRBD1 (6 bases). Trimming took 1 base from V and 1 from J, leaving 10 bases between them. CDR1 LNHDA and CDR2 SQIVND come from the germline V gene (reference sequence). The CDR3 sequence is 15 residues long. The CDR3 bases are TGTGCCAGTAGTATAGTGGGGGGGCGGAACACTGAAGCTTTCTTT. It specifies CASSIVGGRNTEAFF. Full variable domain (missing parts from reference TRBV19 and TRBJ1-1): DGGITQSPKYLFRKEGQNVTLSCEQNLNHDAMYWYRQDPGQGLRLIYYSQIVNDFQKGDIAEGYSVSREKKESFPLTVTSAQKNPTAFYLCASSIVGGRNTEAFFGQGTRLTVV.

The CDR3 reads CASRTSGSFYEQYF. CDR3 coding DNA: TGTGCCAGCAGGACTAGCGGGAGTTTCTACGAGCAGTACTTC. The J gene is TRBJ2-7, the V gene TRBV27; 12 bases align to TRBD2. The CDR3 loop spans 14 amino acids. Germline V gene data show CDR1 as MNHEY and CDR2 as SMNVEV (reference sequence). J gave up 3 bases and V 6 bases, and 3 bases lay outside the gene matches.

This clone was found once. As DNA, the CDR3 is TGTGCCAGCAGCGCCCGGACTAGCGGGGCCCATCCACAAGAGACCCAGTACTTC. Its protein product is CASSARTSGAHPQETQYF. The chain couples TRBV7-2 to TRBJ2-5, with 12 positions matching TRBD2. J was trimmed by 2 bases and V by 5 bases; bases with no gene match: 12. CDR1 is SGHTA and CDR2 is FQGNSA in the germline V gene. CDR3 size: 18 residues.

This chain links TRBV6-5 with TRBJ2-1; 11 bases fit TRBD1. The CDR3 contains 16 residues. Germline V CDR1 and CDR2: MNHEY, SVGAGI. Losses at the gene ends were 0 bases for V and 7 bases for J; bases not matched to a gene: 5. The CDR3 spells CASSYSPGQGANEQFF. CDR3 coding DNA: TGTGCCAGCAGTTACTCCCCCGGACAGGGGGCGAATGAGCAGTTCTTC.

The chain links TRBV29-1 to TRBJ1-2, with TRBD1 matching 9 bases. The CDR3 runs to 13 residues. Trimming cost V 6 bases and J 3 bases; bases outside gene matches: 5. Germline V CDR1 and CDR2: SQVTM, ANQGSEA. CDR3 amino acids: CSVLTGGDYGYTF. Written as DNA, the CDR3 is TGCAGCGTCCTGACAGGGGGGGACTATGGCTACACCTTC.

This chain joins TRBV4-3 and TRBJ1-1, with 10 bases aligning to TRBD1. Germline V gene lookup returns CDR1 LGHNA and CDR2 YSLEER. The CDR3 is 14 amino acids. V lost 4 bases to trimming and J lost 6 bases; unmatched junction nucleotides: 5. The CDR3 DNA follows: TGCGCCAGCAGCCGCGGACAGGGGGAGGCTGAAGCTTTCTTT. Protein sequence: CASSRGQGEAEAFF.

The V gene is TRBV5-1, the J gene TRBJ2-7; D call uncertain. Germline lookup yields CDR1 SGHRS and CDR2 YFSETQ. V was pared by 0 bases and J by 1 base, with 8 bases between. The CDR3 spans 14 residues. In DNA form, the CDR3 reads TGCGCCAGCAGCTTGGAACAGCTTTCCTACGAGCAGTACTTC. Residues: CASSLEQLSYEQYF.

The CDR3, as DNA: TGCGCCAGCAGCTTAGCCGACAGGGGTGTTAGCACTGAAGCTTTCTTT. Translated: CASSLADRGVSTEAFF. The chain links TRBV5-1 to TRBJ1-1; 8 bases match TRBD1. The V gene end was trimmed by 2 bases and the J gene end by 4 bases; junction bases not matched to a gene: 10. Germline CDR1 SGHRS, CDR2 YFSETQ. CDR3 length: 16 amino acids.

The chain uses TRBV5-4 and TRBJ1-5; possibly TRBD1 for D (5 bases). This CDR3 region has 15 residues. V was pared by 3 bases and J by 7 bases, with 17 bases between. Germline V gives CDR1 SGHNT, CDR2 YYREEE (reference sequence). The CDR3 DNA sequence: TGTGCCAGCAGCTGGGACCCTTCGGAGGGGCAGCCCCAGCATTTT. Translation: CASSWDPSEGQPQHF.

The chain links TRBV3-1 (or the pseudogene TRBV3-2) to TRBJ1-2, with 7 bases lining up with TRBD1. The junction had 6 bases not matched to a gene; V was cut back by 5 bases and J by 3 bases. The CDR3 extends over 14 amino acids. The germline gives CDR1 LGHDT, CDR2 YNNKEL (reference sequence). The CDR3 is CASSYGQDHYGYTF. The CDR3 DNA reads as TGTGCCAGCAGCTACGGACAGGATCACTATGGCTACACCTTC.

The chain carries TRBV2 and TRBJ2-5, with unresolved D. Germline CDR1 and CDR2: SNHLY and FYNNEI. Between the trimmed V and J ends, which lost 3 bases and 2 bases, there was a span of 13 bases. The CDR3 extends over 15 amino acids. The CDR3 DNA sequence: TGTGCCAGCAGTGATTGGCGACTTATACAAGAGACCCAGTACTTC. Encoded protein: CASSDWRLIQETQYF.

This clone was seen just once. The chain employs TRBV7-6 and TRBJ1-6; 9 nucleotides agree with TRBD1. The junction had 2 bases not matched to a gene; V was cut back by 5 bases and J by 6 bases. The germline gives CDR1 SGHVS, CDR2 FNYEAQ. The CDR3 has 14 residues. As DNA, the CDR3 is TGTGCCAGCAGCAGGGACAGGGCTAATTCACCCCTCCACTTT. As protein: CASSRDRANSPLHF. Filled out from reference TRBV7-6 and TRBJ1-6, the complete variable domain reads GAGVSQSPRYKVTKRGQDVALRCDPISGHVSLYWYRQALGQGPEFLTYFNYEAQQDKSGLPNDRFSAERPEGSISTLTIQRTEQRDSAMYRCASSRDRANSPLHFGNGTRLTVT.

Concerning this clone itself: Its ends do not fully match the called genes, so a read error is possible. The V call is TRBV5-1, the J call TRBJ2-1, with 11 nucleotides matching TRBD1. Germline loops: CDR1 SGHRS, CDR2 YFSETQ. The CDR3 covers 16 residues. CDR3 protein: CASSTGPGQGDKEQFF. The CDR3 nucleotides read TGCGCCAGCAGCACTGGACCGGGACAGGGGGACAAGGAGCAGTTCTTC.

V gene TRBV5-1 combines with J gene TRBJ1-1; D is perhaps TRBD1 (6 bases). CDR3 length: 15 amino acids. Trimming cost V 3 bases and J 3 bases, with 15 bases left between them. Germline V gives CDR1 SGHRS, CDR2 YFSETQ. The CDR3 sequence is CASSSQGVADTEAFF. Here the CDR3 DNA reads TGCGCCAGCAGCTCACAGGGAGTGGCAGACACTGAAGCTTTCTTT.

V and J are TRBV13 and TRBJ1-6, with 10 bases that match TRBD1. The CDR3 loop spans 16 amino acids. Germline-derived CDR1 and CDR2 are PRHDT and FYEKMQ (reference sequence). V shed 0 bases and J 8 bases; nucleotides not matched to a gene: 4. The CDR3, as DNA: TGTGCCAGCAGCTTAGGTACGGGACAGGGGCATTCACCCCTCCACTTT. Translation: CASSLGTGQGHSPLHF.

CDR3 bases: TGTGCCAGCAGTTCCCGACAGGGGGCGTACACCGGGGAGCTGTTTTTT. This codes for CASSSRQGAYTGELFF. The rearrangement uses TRBV27 and TRBJ2-2; 10 nucleotides match TRBD1. V was clipped by 4 bases and J by 3 bases; unmatched bases: 5. Germline CDR1 is MNHEY and CDR2 is SMNVEV (reference sequence). The CDR3 contains 16 residues.

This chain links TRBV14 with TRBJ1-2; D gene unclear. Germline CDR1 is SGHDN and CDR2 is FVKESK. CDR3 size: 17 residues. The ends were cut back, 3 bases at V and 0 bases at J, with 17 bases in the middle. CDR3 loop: CASSHGFLGRTNYGYTF. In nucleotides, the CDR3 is TGTGCCAGCAGCCATGGTTTTTTGGGCAGAACTAACTATGGCTACACCTTC.

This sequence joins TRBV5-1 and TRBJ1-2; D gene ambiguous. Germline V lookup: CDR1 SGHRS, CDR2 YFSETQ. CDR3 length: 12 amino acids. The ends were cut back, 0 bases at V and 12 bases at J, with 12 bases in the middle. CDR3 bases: TGCGCCAGCAGCTTGGACGTCTTCCCGGACACCTTC. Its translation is CASSLDVFPDTF.

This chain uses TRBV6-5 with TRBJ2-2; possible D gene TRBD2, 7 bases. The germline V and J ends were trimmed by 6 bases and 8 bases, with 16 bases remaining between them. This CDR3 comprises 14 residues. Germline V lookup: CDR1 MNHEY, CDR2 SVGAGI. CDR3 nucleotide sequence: TGTGCCAGCAGCCGACCGGGGGGCTGGGGGGAGCTGTTTTTT. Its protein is CASSRPGGWGELFF.

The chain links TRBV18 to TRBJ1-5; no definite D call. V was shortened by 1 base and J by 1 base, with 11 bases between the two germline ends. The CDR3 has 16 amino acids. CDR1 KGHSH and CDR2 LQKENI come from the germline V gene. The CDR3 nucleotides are TGTGCCAGCTCACCACAATCTCTGAGGAGCAATCAGCCCCAGCATTTT. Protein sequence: CASSPQSLRSNQPQHF.